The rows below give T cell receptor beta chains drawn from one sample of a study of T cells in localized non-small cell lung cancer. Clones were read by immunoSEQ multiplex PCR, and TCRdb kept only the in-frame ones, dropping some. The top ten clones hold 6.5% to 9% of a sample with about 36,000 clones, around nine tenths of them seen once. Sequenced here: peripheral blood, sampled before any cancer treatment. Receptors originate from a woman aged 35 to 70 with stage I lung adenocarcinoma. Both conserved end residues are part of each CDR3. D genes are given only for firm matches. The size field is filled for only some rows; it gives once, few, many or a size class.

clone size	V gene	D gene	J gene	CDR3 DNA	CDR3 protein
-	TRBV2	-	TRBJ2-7	TGTGCCAGCACCGGGCAGGGGATGGGCGAGCAGTACTTC	CASTGQGMGEQYF
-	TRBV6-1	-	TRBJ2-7	TGTGCCAGCAGTGGGGGTTACGAGCAGTACTTC	CASSGGYEQYF
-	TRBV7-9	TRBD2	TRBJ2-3	TGTGCCAGCAGCTCCACTAGCGGGGGGGTGGGTGAAAATACGCAGTATTTT	CASSSTSGGVGENTQYF
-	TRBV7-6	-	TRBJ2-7	TGTGCCAGCAGCTCTCCCCTCTCCTACGAGCAGTACTTC	CASSSPLSYEQYF
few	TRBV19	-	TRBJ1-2	TGTGCCAGTAGTATAGATCTTTGGCGGAACTATGGCTACACCTTC	CASSIDLWRNYGYTF
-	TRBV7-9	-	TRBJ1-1	TGTGCCAGCACAACACAGGCTAGTCTGAACACTGAAGCTTTCTTT	CASTTQASLNTEAFF
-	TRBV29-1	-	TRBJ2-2	TGCAGCGTTGAGAAGGGGGAGCTGTTTTTT	CSVEKGELFF
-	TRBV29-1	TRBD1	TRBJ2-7	TGCAGCGTTATGACAGGGTCGAGGGTTGGGCCGTACTTC	CSVMTGSRVGPYF
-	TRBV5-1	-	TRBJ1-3	TGCGCCAGCAGCTTGGATGACCCAGGGGACGACTCTGGAAACACCATATATTTT	CASSLDDPGDDSGNTIYF
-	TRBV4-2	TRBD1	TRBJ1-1	TGTGCCAGCAGCCAGAGGACAGGGAACACTGAAGCTTTCTTT	CASSQRTGNTEAFF
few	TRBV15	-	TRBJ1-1	TGTGCCACCAGCAGACAAACTTCTGAAGCTTTCTTT	CATSRQTSEAFF
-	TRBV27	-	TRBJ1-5	TGTGCCAGCAGTCTCCGGGGAACACCCCCTGGTCAGCCCCAGCATTTT	CASSLRGTPPGQPQHF
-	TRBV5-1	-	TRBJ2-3	TGCGCCAGCAGCTTGGACCTAGGAGATACGCAGTATTTT	CASSLDLGDTQYF
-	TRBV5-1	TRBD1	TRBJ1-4	TGCGCCAGCAGGTCGACAGGGTCTCACGAAAAACTGTTTTTT	CASRSTGSHEKLFF
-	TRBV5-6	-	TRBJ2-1	TGTGCCAGCAGCTTGATCATCGGGGACCCCTACAATGAGCAGTTCTTC	CASSLIIGDPYNEQFF
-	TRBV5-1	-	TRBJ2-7	TGCGCCAGCAGCTTGGCCGGGTTTCAAAGACTCAAGCCTTACGAGCAGTACTTC	CASSLAGFQRLKPYEQYF
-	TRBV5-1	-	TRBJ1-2	TGCGCCAGCAGCTTGGAGGGGGGCAATAGCTATGGCTACACCTTC	CASSLEGGNSYGYTF
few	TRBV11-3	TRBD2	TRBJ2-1	TGTGCCAGCAGCTTAGAGCCTTCTAGCGGGGGGGCATATGAGCAGTTCTTC	CASSLEPSSGGAYEQFF
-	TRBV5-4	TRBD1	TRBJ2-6	TGTGCCAGCAGATATTCCCGGGACAGGGTGAGGTCTGGGGCCAACGTCCTGACTTTC	CASRYSRDRVRSGANVLTF
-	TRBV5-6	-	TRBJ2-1	TGTGCCAGCATTGGTGAAGGACACAATGAGCAGTTCTTC	CASIGEGHNEQFF
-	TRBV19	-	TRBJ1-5	TGTGCCAGTAGTATAGTGGCCGGGACGGATAGCAATCAGCCCCAGCATTTT	CASSIVAGTDSNQPQHF
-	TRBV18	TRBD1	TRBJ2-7	TGTGCCAGCTCACCATCGGACAGGCCTACCTACGAGCAGTACTTC	CASSPSDRPTYEQYF
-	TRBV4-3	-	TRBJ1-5	TGCGCCAGCAGCCAGCTACCACCGGGACCGGAAACCAAGAGACAGCCCCAGCATTTT	CASSQLPPGPETKRQPQHF
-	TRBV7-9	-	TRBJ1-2	TGTGCCAGCAGCGGGGCAAGAGGTAGCATTTCTTATTACACCTTC	CASSGARGSISYYTF
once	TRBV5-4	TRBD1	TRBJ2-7	TGTGCCAGCAGCTTATCGACAGGGCAAAACTACGAGCAGTACTTC	CASSLSTGQNYEQYF
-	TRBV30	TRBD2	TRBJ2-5	TGTGCCTGGAAGCGAGAAATAGCGGGGGCGCAAGAGACCCAGTACTTC	CAWKREIAGAQETQYF
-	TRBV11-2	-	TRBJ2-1	TGTGCCAGCAGCTTACAGCCGGGACTGGCCTACAATGAGCAGTTCTTC	CASSLQPGLAYNEQFF
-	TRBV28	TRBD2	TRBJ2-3	TGTGCCAGCAGTTCCCCCTTTCGACTAGCGGGCACAGATACGCAGTATTTT	CASSSPFRLAGTDTQYF
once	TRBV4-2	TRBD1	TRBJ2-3	TGTGCCAGCAGTCGAATAGGGACAGGTCGCAGGACAGATACGCAGTATTTT	CASSRIGTGRRTDTQYF
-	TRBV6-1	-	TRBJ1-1	TGTGCCAGCAGTGAACTCTCGGGGGCGCCGACTGAAGCTTTCTTT	CASSELSGAPTEAFF
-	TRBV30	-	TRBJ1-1	TGTGCCTGGGGGAGGGGGGTGAACACTGAAGCTTTCTTT	CAWGRGVNTEAFF
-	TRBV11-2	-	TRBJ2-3	TGTGCCAGCAGCTTGGTCGGATCCACAGATACGCAGTATTTT	CASSLVGSTDTQYF
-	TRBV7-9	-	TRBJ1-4	TGTGCCAGCAGCTTAGGAGTAAGGGATGAAAAACTGTTTTTT	CASSLGVRDEKLFF
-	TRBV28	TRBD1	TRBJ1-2	TGTGCCAGCAGTTCGCTATTAGACAGGGCGGCTGGCTACACCTTC	CASSSLLDRAAGYTF
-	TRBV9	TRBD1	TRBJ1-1	TGTGCCAGCAGCCCTTACAGGGGGCAAGACACTGAAGCTTTCTTT	CASSPYRGQDTEAFF
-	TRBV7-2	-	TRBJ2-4	TGTGCCAGCAGCTTCCTCGGGGACATTCAGTACTTC	CASSFLGDIQYF
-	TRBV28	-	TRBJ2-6	TGTGCCAGCAGTTCGCCTAGCTTTGGTGGGGCCAACGTCCTGACTTTC	CASSSPSFGGANVLTF
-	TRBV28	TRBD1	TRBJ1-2	TGTGCCAGCAGGAGTTGGGGGAGACAGGGTAACGGCTACACCTTC	CASRSWGRQGNGYTF
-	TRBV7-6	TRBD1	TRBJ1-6	TGTGCCAGCAGCCAAAGGGCTTGGGCAGGGGGATATAATTCACCCCTCCACTTT	CASSQRAWAGGYNSPLHF
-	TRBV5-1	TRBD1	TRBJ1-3	TGCGCCAGCAGCTTGGAAGACAGGGTTTCTGGAAACACCATATATTTT	CASSLEDRVSGNTIYF
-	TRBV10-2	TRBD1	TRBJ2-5	TGCGCCACTATTCCACCGGGACAGGGTGTGGAGACCCAGTACTTC	CATIPPGQGVETQYF
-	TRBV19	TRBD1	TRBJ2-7	TGTGCCAGTAGTATCGCCAGGGGGCGCGAGCAGTACTTC	CASSIARGREQYF
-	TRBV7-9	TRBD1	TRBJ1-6	TGTGCCAGCACCGGGACAGGGGGCGGCAATTCACCCCTCCACTTT	CASTGTGGGNSPLHF
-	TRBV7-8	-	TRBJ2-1	TGTGCCAGCAGCTTACAGGGGTACAATGAGCAGTTCTTC	CASSLQGYNEQFF
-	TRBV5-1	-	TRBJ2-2	TGCGCCAGCAGCTCACCCGGGACCGACTACACCGGGGAGCTGTTTTTT	CASSSPGTDYTGELFF
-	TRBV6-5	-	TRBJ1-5	TGTGCCAGCAGTTATGGGGGAGTCAATCAGCCCCAGCATTTT	CASSYGGVNQPQHF
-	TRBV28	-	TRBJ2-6	TGTGCCAGCAATTTAGGTTCCTCTTTCTCTGGGGCCAACGTCCTGACTTTC	CASNLGSSFSGANVLTF
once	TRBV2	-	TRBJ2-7	TGTGCCAGCAGCTACGTGAGCTCCTACGAGCAGTACTTC	CASSYVSSYEQYF
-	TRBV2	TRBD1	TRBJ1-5	TGTGCCAGCAGTCAACAGGGGGCTAATCAGCCCCAGCATTTT	CASSQQGANQPQHF
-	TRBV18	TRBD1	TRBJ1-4	TGTGCCAGCTCGGCCGGGACAGGGGGAACTCCCTTTTTT	CASSAGTGGTPFF
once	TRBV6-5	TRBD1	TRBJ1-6	TGTGCCAGCGACAGGGGCGGGGGCCGTAATTCACCCCTCCACTTT	CASDRGGGRNSPLHF
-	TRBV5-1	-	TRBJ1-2	TGCGCCAGCAGCTTAACCCCCCTCACCAAGACAGGCGGAGCTCGGGGCTACACCTTC	CASSLTPLTKTGGARGYTF
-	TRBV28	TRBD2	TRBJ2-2	TGTGCCAACAAGGGGAGGGGCAGGGTCGCCGGGGAGCTGTTTTTT	CANKGRGRVAGELFF
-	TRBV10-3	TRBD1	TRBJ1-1	TGTGCCATCAGTGAGTTTGGACAGGTCTACACTGAAGCTTTCTTT	CAISEFGQVYTEAFF
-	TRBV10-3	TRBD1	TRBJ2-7	TGTGCCATCAGGGGGACAGGGGGCATGGGCGAGCAGTACTTC	CAIRGTGGMGEQYF
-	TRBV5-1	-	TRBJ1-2	TGCGCCAGCAGTACGACTAACTATGGCTACACCTTC	CASSTTNYGYTF
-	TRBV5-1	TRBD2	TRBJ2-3	TGCGCCAGCAGCGCCGGACTAGCGCCTAGCACAGATACGCAGTATTTT	CASSAGLAPSTDTQYF
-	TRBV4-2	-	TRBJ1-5	TGTGCCAGCAGCCAAGTAAGGGATGCGAGCAATCAGCCCCAGCATTTT	CASSQVRDASNQPQHF
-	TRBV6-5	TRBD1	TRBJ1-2	TGTGCCAGCAGCGGACAGGGACGAAACTATGGCTACACCTTC	CASSGQGRNYGYTF
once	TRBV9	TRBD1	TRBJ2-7	TGTGCCAGCAGCCTCCGGACAGGGCCCTACGAGCAGTACTTC	CASSLRTGPYEQYF